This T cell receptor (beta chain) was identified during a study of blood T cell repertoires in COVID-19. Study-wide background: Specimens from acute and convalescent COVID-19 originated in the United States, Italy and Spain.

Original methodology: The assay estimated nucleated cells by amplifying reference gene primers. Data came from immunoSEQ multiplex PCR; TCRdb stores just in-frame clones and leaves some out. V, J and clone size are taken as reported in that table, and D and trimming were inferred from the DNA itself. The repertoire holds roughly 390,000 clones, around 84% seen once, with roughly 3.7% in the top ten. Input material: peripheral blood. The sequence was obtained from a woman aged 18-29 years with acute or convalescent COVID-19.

The CDR3 DNA follows: TGTGCCACCAGGGACAGGGGGGTGAATCAGCCCCAGCATTTT. Translated: CATRDRGVNQPQHF. The chain recombines TRBV24-1 with TRBJ1-5; the match to TRBD1 covers 10 bases. This CDR3 contains 14 residues. Germline lookup yields CDR1 KGHDR and CDR2 SFDVKD. The J segment lost 4 bases and the V segment lost 7 bases, leaving 3 bases of the junction unmatched.